Included here is one TCR beta chain sequence, with context. Antigen specificity is unknown. CDR1 is SQVTM, CDR2 ANQGSEA, per germline. The CDR3 consists of 13 residues. J was trimmed by 6 bases and V by 5 bases; bases with no gene match: 8. Time point meaning: week 35, safety follow-up. Vaccination comprised doses that each held 300 ug of mutant IDH1 20-mer peptide, plus topical imiquimod. At weeks 1, 3, 5, 7, 11, 15, 19 and 23, patients received a vaccination, eight in all. These data belong to a study of a mutant IDH1 vaccine in newly diagnosed glioma. Background on the study: Following radiotherapy alone, or alongside temozolomide cycles, vaccination was started after an interval of 4-6 weeks. Antecedent treatment encompassed radiotherapy, temozolomide, or their combination; the majority received both.

Measured with immunoSEQ multiplex PCR; TCRdb has only the in-frame clones, and not every one. This table has 41,000 or so clones, approximately 92% appearing once. The rearrangement uses TRBV29-1 and TRBJ2-7; 9 nucleotides line up with TRBD1. The receptor was isolated from a man aged 40-49 years with glioma. Source: PBMCs, taken from a glioma patient whose treatment included an IDH1 peptide vaccine. The CDR3, as DNA: TGCAGCGTTTCGTCCGGGACAGGGCGCGAGCAGTACTTC. Protein: CSVSSGTGREQYF.